Listed below are T cell receptor beta chains from one sample, sequenced in a study of blood T cell repertoires in COVID-19. Profiling relied on immunoSEQ multiplex PCR, and the TCRdb table lists in-frame clones only, not all of them. The sample lists roughly 250,000 clones, approximately 87% occurring once. Sequencing was performed on peripheral blood. The receptor source for this set is a woman in her 50s with acute or convalescent COVID-19. CDR3s include the opening cysteine and the closing phenylalanine or tryptophan. A D gene is named only where the DNA matches it firmly. Some rows mark clone size as missing; the rest say once, few, many or name a class of expanded clone.

TRBV15	TRBJ2-7	.	.	CATSRPRQGGDPYEQYF	TGTGCCACCAGCAGACCGAGACAAGGGGGGGACCCCTACGAGCAGTACTTC
TRBV10-3	TRBJ2-7	.	.	CAIRTGASGYEQYF	TGTGCCATCAGGACGGGGGCTAGCGGCTACGAGCAGTACTTC
TRBV2	TRBJ1-6	.	.	CASSGQGNSPLHF	TGTGCCAGCAGTGGCCAGGGCAATTCACCCCTCCACTTT
TRBV19	TRBJ2-7	.	TRBD2	CASSRTSGTSYEQYF	TGTGCCAGTAGTAGGACTAGCGGAACCTCCTACGAGCAGTACTTC
TRBV5-1	TRBJ2-7	.	.	CASSLAGGNRGGEQYF	TGCGCCAGCAGCTTGGCCGGTGGTAACAGGGGGGGCGAGCAGTACTTC
TRBV28	TRBJ1-4	.	.	CASSPSEVLDEKLFF	TGTGCCAGCAGCCCCTCTGAGGTACTGGATGAAAAACTGTTTTTT
TRBV24-1	TRBJ1-2	.	TRBD1	CATSDRFDRGLGGGYTF	TGTGCCACCAGTGACCGTTTCGACAGGGGGCTCGGAGGTGGCTACACCTTC
TRBV28	TRBJ1-2	.	TRBD1	CASSVTGAHGYTF	TGTGCCAGCAGTGTGACAGGGGCACATGGCTACACCTTC
TRBV2	TRBJ2-7	once	.	CASSEFGVIDYEQYF	TGTGCCAGCAGTGAATTCGGGGTGATAGACTACGAGCAGTACTTC
TRBV5-1	TRBJ2-1	.	TRBD2	CASSLDGLVPNEQFF	TGCGCCAGCAGCTTGGACGGACTAGTCCCCAATGAGCAGTTCTTC
TRBV9	TRBJ1-1	.	.	CASSVGPPTGRLNTEAFF	TGTGCCAGCAGCGTGGGACCTCCGACAGGACGATTGAACACTGAAGCTTTCTTT
TRBV19	TRBJ2-3	.	.	CASKAPRESPDTQYF	TGTGCCAGTAAAGCCCCCCGTGAGAGCCCAGATACGCAGTATTTT
TRBV5-1	TRBJ2-1	.	TRBD2	CASSLTSGSYNEQFF	TGCGCCAGCAGCTTAACTAGCGGATCCTACAATGAGCAGTTCTTC
TRBV7-3	TRBJ1-2	.	TRBD1	CASSPDRGGDGYTF	TGTGCCAGCAGCCCCGACAGGGGAGGAGATGGCTACACCTTC
TRBV12-3/TRBV12-4	TRBJ1-2	once	.	CASRSGTSNGYTF	TGTGCCAGCAGGTCCGGGACATCAAATGGCTACACCTTC
TRBV7-6	TRBJ2-3	.	TRBD2	CASSLASSGRPKQDTQYF	TGTGCCAGCAGCTTAGCTTCTAGCGGGAGGCCCAAACAGGATACGCAGTATTTT
TRBV19	TRBJ2-2	.	.	CASRYPGGGELFF	TGTGCCAGCCGGTACCCAGGAGGCGGGGAGCTGTTTTTT
TRBV7-2	TRBJ2-7	.	TRBD2	CASSSDGLAGLYEQYF	TGTGCCAGCAGCTCCGACGGACTAGCGGGATTGTACGAGCAGTACTTC
TRBV28	TRBJ2-1	.	.	CATSTTHNEQFF	TGTGCCACCTCGACTACACACAATGAGCAGTTCTTC
TRBV6-1	TRBJ1-2	.	.	CASSEIYREYGYTF	TGTGCCAGCAGTGAAATCTATCGAGAGTATGGCTACACCTTC
TRBV24-1	TRBJ1-1	.	TRBD1	CATSDYGDRPFF	TGTGCCACCAGTGATTATGGGGACAGACCTTTCTTT
TRBV4-2	TRBJ1-1	.	.	CASSQEHGGVGGKNTEAFF	TGTGCCAGCAGCCAAGAACACGGTGGTGTCGGGGGTAAGAACACTGAAGCTTTCTTT
TRBV19	TRBJ2-6	once	.	CASSMRGNTGANVLTF	TGTGCCAGTAGTATGCGGGGAAACACTGGGGCCAACGTCCTGACTTTC
TRBV4-2	TRBJ2-1	once	.	CASSQRSGSYNEQFF	TGTGCCAGCAGCCAACGTAGCGGCTCCTACAATGAGCAGTTCTTC
TRBV28	TRBJ1-1	.	TRBD1	CASRITGASRTEAFF	TGTGCCAGCAGAATAACAGGGGCATCAAGGACTGAAGCTTTCTTT
TRBV7-5	TRBJ1-4	.	.	CVRSEGQGEKLFF	TGTGTCAGAAGCGAGGGACAGGGAGAAAAACTGTTTTTT
TRBV5-1	TRBJ2-1	.	TRBD1	CASSYGTGVSNEQFF	TGCGCCAGCAGCTACGGGACAGGGGTCTCCAATGAGCAGTTCTTC
TRBV10-3	TRBJ1-2	.	TRBD1	CAISYWDRGRDGYTF	TGTGCCATCAGTTACTGGGACAGGGGAAGGGATGGCTACACCTTC
TRBV6-1	TRBJ1-5	.	TRBD1	CASSEAGFFGQAPPFYSNQPQHF	TGTGCCAGCAGTGAAGCAGGTTTTTTTGGACAGGCCCCTCCGTTTTATAGCAATCAGCCCCAGCATTTT
TRBV27	TRBJ2-1	once	TRBD1	CASSLRGTGASNEQFF	TGTGCCAGCAGTTTAAGAGGGACAGGGGCTTCCAATGAGCAGTTCTTC
TRBV9	TRBJ2-1	.	TRBD2	CASSTPLAGGGQFF	TGTGCCAGCAGCACCCCACTAGCGGGAGGGGGGCAGTTCTTC
TRBV24-1	TRBJ1-5	.	TRBD1	CATALGGQGNQPQHF	TGTGCCACCGCCCTGGGGGGACAGGGTAATCAGCCCCAGCATTTT
TRBV7-8	TRBJ1-1	.	.	CASSLARVMNTEAFF	TGTGCCAGCAGCTTAGCGCGGGTTATGAACACTGAAGCTTTCTTT
TRBV5-1	TRBJ1-1	.	TRBD1	CASSGTGGVTEAFF	TGCGCCAGCAGCGGTACAGGGGGCGTTACTGAAGCTTTCTTT
TRBV7-9	TRBJ1-5	.	.	CASSTGGRNQPQHF	TGTGCCAGCAGCACCGGGGGACGCAATCAGCCCCAGCATTTT
TRBV7-3	TRBJ2-3	.	.	CASSSVNTDTQYF	TGTGCCAGCAGCTCGGTAAACACAGATACGCAGTATTTT
TRBV7-8	TRBJ2-3	.	TRBD2	CASSFWTSGSTDTQYF	TGTGCCAGCAGCTTCTGGACTAGCGGAAGCACAGATACGCAGTATTTT
TRBV27	TRBJ1-1	.	TRBD1	CASSSLRDSMNVDTEAFF	TGTGCCAGCAGTTCCCTCCGGGACAGCATGAATGTCGACACTGAAGCTTTCTTT
TRBV7-9	TRBJ1-1	.	.	CASGPTGNTEAFF	TGTGCCAGCGGCCCTACAGGGAACACTGAAGCTTTCTTT
TRBV5-6	TRBJ1-2	.	.	CASSARVSSYGYTF	TGTGCCAGCAGCGCCAGGGTCTCCAGCTATGGCTACACCTTC
TRBV9	TRBJ1-2	.	.	CASSHPDWANYGYTF	TGTGCCAGCAGCCACCCTGACTGGGCTAACTATGGCTACACCTTC
TRBV5-1	TRBJ1-1	.	.	CASSLIGLGLNTEAFF	TGCGCCAGCAGTCTGATAGGACTGGGGTTGAACACTGAAGCTTTCTTT
TRBV7-9	TRBJ1-1	.	.	CASSARGGARTEAFF	TGTGCCAGCAGCGCCCGAGGGGGGGCGAGGACTGAAGCTTTCTTT
TRBV11-2	TRBJ1-4	.	TRBD1	CASSLDLRTGTNEKLFF	TGTGCCAGCAGCTTAGATCTCCGGACAGGGACTAATGAAAAACTGTTTTTT
TRBV10-3	TRBJ1-5	.	.	CAISEDSDQPQHF	TGTGCCATCAGTGAGGACAGCGATCAGCCCCAGCATTTT
TRBV7-8	TRBJ2-3	.	TRBD2	CASSLVGGSADTQYF	TGTGCCAGCAGCTTAGTGGGCGGGAGCGCAGATACGCAGTATTTT
TRBV6-2/TRBV6-3	TRBJ2-7	.	.	CASSQGGEQYF	TGTGCCAGCAGTCAGGGGGGAGAGCAGTACTTC
TRBV28	TRBJ2-3	.	TRBD1	CASSRASGQGSNF	TGTGCCAGCAGTAGGGCCTCGGGACAGGGGTCGAATTTT